Below are 27 T cell receptor beta chains sequenced from a single sample in a study of long-term antiretroviral therapy in people with HIV. Survey-level immunoSEQ v3.0 assays were run. Method: immunoSEQ multiplex PCR; TCRdb's copy keeps in-frame clones and lacks some. The table has about 20,000 clones, over 80% seen once; the top ten hold 4.1%. Sequencing was performed on unsorted PBMCs, taken 2.1 years after starting antiretroviral therapy. The receptors stem from a man between 18 and 29 years old with HIV.

The rearrangement links TRBV7-9 to TRBJ1-2; TRBD1 agrees at 7 bases. CDR3 length equals 15 residues. The ends lost 1 base at V and 4 bases at J; junction bases unmatched: 6. The germline V gene has CDR1 SEHNR and CDR2 FQNEAQ (reference sequence). The CDR3 loop reads CASSLGSGQVYGYTF. For the CDR3, the DNA is TGTGCCAGCAGCTTAGGGTCAGGACAGGTCTATGGCTACACCTTC.

This chain links TRBV7-3 with TRBJ2-3, with D possibly being TRBD1 (6 bases). Trimming removed 5 bases from V and 0 bases from J, with 9 bases in between. There are 14 residues in the CDR3. Germline lookup yields CDR1 SGHTA and CDR2 FQGTGA. Here the CDR3 DNA reads TGTGCCAGCAGCGAAGGGACAAGCACAGATACGCAGTATTTT. This gives the protein CASSEGTSTDTQYF.

The chain employs TRBV9 and TRBJ2-7, with 13 bases fitting TRBD2. The CDR3 is 16 residues long. Trimming at V came to 4 bases and at J to 6 bases, leaving 10 bases not matched to a gene. Germline CDR1 is SGDLS and CDR2 is YYNGEE. CDR3 nucleotide sequence: TGTGCCAGCAGCATAACTAGCGGGGGGGCCCTCAGCGAGCAGTACTTC. Protein sequence: CASSITSGGALSEQYF.

The V call is TRBV11-2, the J call TRBJ1-1; D is ambiguous. Germline V CDR1 and CDR2: SGHAT, FQNNGV. Trimming removed 0 bases at V and 1 base at J, with 9 bases between. The CDR3 runs to 15 residues. The CDR3 nucleotides read TGTGCCAGCAGCTTAGAGCCGGGATGGAACACTGAAGCTTTCTTT. Translation gives CASSLEPGWNTEAFF.

The chain is built from TRBV4-3 and TRBJ1-1; unclear D gene. CDR3 length: 12 residues. The germline V and J ends were trimmed by 0 bases and 5 bases, with 4 bases remaining between them. Germline V gene sequence: CDR1 LGHNA, CDR2 YSLEER. CDR3 nucleotides: TGCGCCAGCAGCCAAGATTCAACTGAAGCTTTCTTT. It specifies CASSQDSTEAFF.

The rearrangement links TRBV7-8 to TRBJ2-7, with D possibly TRBD1 on 6 matching bases. The germline V gene has CDR1 SGHVS and CDR2 FQNEAQ. The ends were cut back, 5 bases at V and 2 bases at J, with 25 bases in the middle. There are 18 residues in the CDR3. This CDR3 is CASSGITRDKQPPYEQYF. As DNA, the CDR3 is TGTGCCAGCAGCGGAATCACACGGGACAAACAACCCCCCTACGAGCAGTACTTC.

CDR3 residues: CASSTDPSSYNEQFF. The CDR3 DNA is TGTGCCAGCAGTACGGACCCGAGCTCCTACAATGAGCAGTTCTTC. This chain links TRBV27 with TRBJ2-1; D uncertain. The CDR3 runs 15 residues. Trimming removed 5 bases from V and 0 bases from J, with 11 bases in between. The germline V gene encodes CDR1 MNHEY and CDR2 SMNVEV (reference sequence).

This clone was recorded once. The genes are TRBV13 and TRBJ2-7; 11 bases align to TRBD2. This CDR3 is 14 amino acids long. The ends lost 7 bases at V and 6 bases at J; junction bases unmatched: 8. Germline values: CDR1 PRHDT, CDR2 FYEKMQ (reference sequence). Here the CDR3 reads CASTRGTSGSEQYF. The CDR3 region has the DNA TGTGCCAGCACCAGGGGTACTAGCGGGAGCGAGCAGTACTTC. Together with reference TRBV13 and TRBJ2-7, the CDR3 gives the full variable domain: AAGVIQSPRHLIKEKRETATLKCYPIPRHDTVYWYQQGPGQDPQFLISFYEKMQSDKGSIPDRFSAQQFSDYHSELNMSSLELGDSALYFCASTRGTSGSEQYFGPGTRLTVT.

CDR3 nucleotides: TGTGCCAGCAGCTTACAGGGTCTCGAGCAGTACTTC. Its protein product is CASSLQGLEQYF. The chain uses TRBV11-2 and TRBJ2-7; possibly TRBD1 for D (5 bases). Germline CDR1 is SGHAT and CDR2 is FQNNGV. The CDR3 loop spans 12 amino acids. Trimming removed 2 bases from V and 6 bases from J, with 8 bases in between.

The rearrangement uses TRBV6-6 and TRBJ1-6; D is uncertain. Germline CDR1 MNHNY, CDR2 SVGAGI (reference sequence). V lost 0 bases and J lost 7, with 10 bases in between. CDR3 length: 15 residues. The CDR3 is CASSYSGDGNSPLHF. The CDR3 nucleotides are TGTGCCAGCAGTTACTCGGGCGACGGGAATTCACCCCTCCACTTT.

This clone has a handful of counts. This rearrangement joins TRBV20-1 to TRBJ2-7; no clear D. The V and J ends lost 5 bases and 7 bases respectively, with 3 bases between them. This CDR3 comprises 8 residues. CDR1 DFQATT and CDR2 SNEGSKA come from the germline V gene (reference sequence). The CDR3 DNA follows: TGCAGTGCTCTGGAGCAGTACTTC. Residues: CSALEQYF.

The chain employs TRBV7-6 and TRBJ1-3; a possible D gene is TRBD1 (5 bases). Trimming removed 5 bases from V and 0 bases from J, with 8 bases in between. CDR3 size: 14 residues. From germline, CDR1 is SGHVS and CDR2 FNYEAQ. This chain's CDR3 is CASSIRDSGNTIYF. CDR3 nucleotide sequence: TGTGCCAGCAGCATCAGGGACTCTGGAAACACCATATATTTT.

This chain's CDR3 is CASRGGGTEAFF. The CDR3 DNA reads as TGTGCCAGCAGGGGGGGCGGCACTGAAGCTTTCTTT. The chain is built from TRBV11-1 and TRBJ1-1, with a possible D match to TRBD1 (6 bases). The CDR3 is 12 residues long. V lost 6 bases to trimming and J lost 4 bases, with 9 bases between them. Germline values: CDR1 SGHAT, CDR2 FQDESV (reference sequence). Filled out from reference TRBV11-1 and TRBJ1-1, the complete variable domain reads EAEVAQSPRYKITEKSQAVAFWCDPISGHATLYWYRQILGQGPELLVQFQDESVVDDSQLPKDRFSAERLKGVDSTLKIQPAELGDSAMYLCASRGGGTEAFFGQGTRLTVV.

J is TRBJ2-7 and V is TRBV4-1; possibly TRBD1 for D (6 bases). Germline V gene data show CDR1 as MGHRA and CDR2 as YSYEKL. V was cut by 1 base and J by 6 bases, with 16 bases left in between. The length of the CDR3 is 15 residues. The CDR3 sequence is CASSQGLGQFGEQYF. In DNA, the CDR3 is TGCGCCAGCAGCCAAGGCCTAGGACAGTTTGGCGAGCAGTACTTC.

The CDR3: CAAGLATSTDTQYF. The DNA for the CDR3 is TGTGCCGCCGGCCTAGCGACAAGCACAGATACGCAGTATTTT. The V gene is TRBV6-1, the J gene TRBJ2-3; a weak D match, TRBD2 (6 bases). The germline CDR1 and CDR2 sequences are MNHNS and SASEGT. CDR3 length: 14 amino acids. V shed 11 bases and J shed 0 bases, with 15 bases lying between them.

This clone is a singleton in its sample. This chain's CDR3 is CASSIVLGGNYGYTF. Here the CDR3 DNA reads TGTGCCAGTAGTATAGTCCTGGGAGGGAACTATGGCTACACCTTC. This chain joins TRBV19 and TRBJ1-2, with no clear D. The germline V gene encodes CDR1 LNHDA and CDR2 SQIVND (reference sequence). The CDR3 is 15 residues long. V lost 1 base, J lost 2 bases, and 11 bases lay in between.

This clone was seen a few times. The rearrangement links TRBV27 to TRBJ2-7; tentatively, D is TRBD1 or TRBD2 (5 bases each). Trimming removed 6 bases from V and 2 bases from J, with 14 bases in between. The germline gives CDR1 MNHEY, CDR2 SMNVEV (reference sequence). This CDR3 has 14 amino acids. The CDR3 here is CASSWGTPAYEQYF. As DNA, the CDR3 is TGTGCCAGCAGCTGGGGGACGCCGGCCTACGAGCAGTACTTC.

The chain carries TRBV4-3 and TRBJ2-7; 7 bases align to TRBD1. Germline trimming cut 0 bases from V and 3 bases from J; bases unmatched to any gene: 2. Germline V gene sequence: CDR1 LGHNA, CDR2 YSLEER. CDR3 length: 14 residues. CDR3 DNA: TGCGCCAGCAGCCAAGATGACAGGGACTACGAGCAGTACTTC. Its translation is CASSQDDRDYEQYF.

CDR3 nucleotide sequence: TGTGCCAGCAGCCCCAACGAGGATACGCAGTATTTT. Protein: CASSPNEDTQYF. This chain joins TRBV25-1 and TRBJ2-3; D uncertain. The CDR3 length is 12 residues. Trimming stripped 6 bases from V and 6 bases from J, with 10 bases between. Germline V lookup: CDR1 MGHDK, CDR2 SYGVNS.

This clone was picked up a small number of times. The chain is built from TRBV7-9 and TRBJ1-2; D is possibly TRBD1 (6 bases). This CDR3 is built from 12 residues. CDR1 and CDR2 (germline): SEHNR, FQNEAQ (reference sequence). V lost 5 bases and J 5 bases, leaving 9 bases between the germline ends. The CDR3 spells CASSQGTYGYTF. The DNA for the CDR3 is TGTGCCAGCAGCCAGGGGACTTATGGCTACACCTTC.

V is TRBV28 and J is TRBJ1-4, with D possibly TRBD1 on 6 matching bases. Germline V CDR1 and CDR2: MDHEN, SYDVKM. Trimming pared 10 bases from V and 11 bases from J, leaving 26 bases between. The CDR3 extends over 15 amino acids. The CDR3 DNA reads as TGTGCCACCGACCCAAGTGGGGGCCAGGGCATGAAACTGTTTTTT. As protein: CATDPSGGQGMKLFF.

The chain is built from TRBV7-6 and TRBJ2-7, with 9 nucleotides matching TRBD2. CDR1 is SGHVS and CDR2 is FNYEAQ in the germline V gene. After removal of 3 bases from V and 0 bases from J, the junction contained 0 bases not matched to a gene. The CDR3 sequence is 14 residues long. The CDR3: CASSLTSGSYEQYF. The DNA of the CDR3 is TGTGCCAGCAGCTTGACTAGCGGCTCCTACGAGCAGTACTTC.

This clone occurred a few times. The rearrangement uses TRBV27 and TRBJ1-3; no reliable D call. Germline values: CDR1 MNHEY, CDR2 SMNVEV (reference sequence). The CDR3 is made up of 15 amino acids. Deletions cut 6 bases from V and 4 bases from J, with 16 bases between. The chain's CDR3 is CASRPTRGSGNTIYF. As DNA, the CDR3 is TGTGCCAGCAGACCGACGAGAGGGAGCGGAAACACCATATATTTT.

CDR3 in amino acids: CASSPTLAGGPTDTQYF. CDR3 nucleotide sequence: TGCGCCAGCAGCCCCACCTTGGCGGGGGGTCCCACAGATACGCAGTATTTT. The rearrangement joins TRBV4-3 to TRBJ2-3, with TRBD2 matching 8 bases. Trimming at V came to 4 bases and at J to 2 bases, leaving 11 bases not matched to a gene. CDR1 is LGHNA, CDR2 YSLEER, per germline. The CDR3 length is 17 residues.

The chain employs TRBV4-1 and TRBJ2-1; D could derive from TRBD1 or TRBD2 (5 bases each). CDR3 length: 19 amino acids. Trimming removed 4 bases at V and 4 bases at J, with 26 bases between. Germline V gene data show CDR1 as MGHRA and CDR2 as YSYEKL. CDR3 protein: CASSPAGAAAGWGYNEQFF. The DNA for the CDR3 is TGCGCCAGCAGCCCCGCCGGGGCAGCGGCCGGGTGGGGGTACAATGAGCAGTTCTTC.

The V and J genes are TRBV5-1 and TRBJ2-7, with 11 bases matching TRBD2. The CDR3 totals 14 residues. V lost 5 bases to trimming and J lost 3 bases; unmatched junction nucleotides: 4. Germline-derived CDR1 and CDR2 are SGHRS and YFSETQ. DNA of the CDR3: TGCGCCAGCAGGGCCGGGACTAGCGGCTACGAGCAGTACTTC. Protein product: CASRAGTSGYEQYF.

V usage is TRBV4-3 and J usage is TRBJ1-2; D gene ambiguous. Between the trimmed V and J ends, which lost 0 bases and 1 base, there was a span of 18 bases. Per the germline V gene, CDR1 is LGHNA and CDR2 is YSLEER. This CDR3 is 18 amino acids long. CDR3 nucleotides: TGCGCCAGCAGCCAAGAATCACCCGTAGGAGTCGGTAACTATGGCTACACCTTC. Protein product: CASSQESPVGVGNYGYTF.